A selection of T cell receptor beta chains follows, all from one sample in a study of blood T cells in healthy people across ages. One entry per CDR3 protein results from TCRdb running MiXCR on the 5' RACE reads. The repertoire holds some 700,000 distinct CDR3 sequences, with about 20% as singletons. Source material: blood. The receptor set was obtained from a man between 65 and 85 years old in good health. Each CDR3 is given with its conserved first and last residue. Each record gives: J gene, D gene, V gene, clone size, CDR3 protein, CDR3 DNA. The D gene is left open where the match is weak. Clone sizes are given selectively: once, few, many, or a class where the clone is expanded.

>TRBJ1-1|TRBD1|TRBV6-6|few
CASSRDRRVVPAFF
TGTGCCAGCAGCCGGGACAGGAGGGTAGTCCCTGCTTTCTTT
>TRBJ2-5|TRBD2|TRBV12-3/TRBV12-4|few
CASSFHGTSGKETQYF
TGTGCCAGCAGTTTCCATGGGACTAGCGGGAAAGAGACCCAGTACTTC
>TRBJ2-7|-|TRBV7-9|many
CASSPPGDPYEQYF
TGTGCCAGCAGTCCCCCGGGGGACCCCTACGAGCAGTACTTC
>TRBJ2-5|-|TRBV5-6|-
CASSSPVTPQETQYF
TGTGCCAGCAGCTCCCCCGTTACACCTCAAGAGACCCAGTACTTC
>TRBJ2-2|TRBD2|TRBV20-1|few
CSAASGPTGELFF
TGCAGTGCTGCTAGCGGGCCGACCGGGGAGCTGTTTTTT
>TRBJ1-3|-|TRBV12-3/TRBV12-4|few
CASSFDRSHSGNTIYF
TGTGCCAGCAGTTTTGACAGGTCCCACTCTGGAAACACCATATATTTT
>TRBJ2-2|-|TRBV20-1|-
CSARVTGSRTGELFF
TGCAGTGCTAGAGTAACCGGGAGTAGGACCGGGGAGCTGTTTTTT
>TRBJ1-5|-|TRBV29-1|-
CSVEERAGQPQHF
TGCAGCGTTGAAGAAAGGGCAGGTCAGCCCCAGCATTTT
>TRBJ1-2|-|TRBV7-9|few
CASSSHRVGYTF
TGTGCCAGCAGCTCCCACAGGGTCGGCTACACCTTC
>TRBJ1-1|-|TRBV7-9|few
CASSRPRVNTEAFF
TGTGCCAGCAGCCGTCCCAGGGTGAACACTGAAGCTTTCTTT
>TRBJ2-1|-|TRBV5-1|few
CASSLVGAGPFFYNEQFF
TGCGCCAGCAGCTTGGTCGGAGCTGGCCCCTTTTTTTACAATGAGCAGTTCTTC
>TRBJ2-3|TRBD2|TRBV6-1|few
CASRPSGESTQYF
TGTGCCAGCAGGCCCAGCGGGGAGAGCACGCAGTATTTT
>TRBJ2-5|TRBD2|TRBV7-2|-
CASSAGTSGNQETQYF
TGTGCCAGCAGCGCCGGGACTAGCGGGAATCAAGAGACCCAGTACTTC